A selection of T cell receptor beta chains follows, all from one sample in a study of molecular identifiers for immune sequencing clone quantification. One entry per CDR3 protein results from TCRdb running MiXCR on the PCR reads. The sample lists about 97,000 distinct CDR3 sequences, about 32% seen once, with less than 10% in the top ten. Material for sequencing was naive CD8+ T cells from blood, with Jurkat cell RNA spiked in. The origin of the receptors is a human donor in good health. Some libraries in this study had Jurkat cell RNA spiked in. Each CDR3 is given with its conserved first and last residue. D genes are given only for firm matches. Size is omitted from some rows. Given values are once, few, many or a class for expanded clones.

j_call: TRBJ2-7
clone_size: .
d_call: TRBD2
cdr3_length: 14
v_call: TRBV2
cdr3_nt: TGTGCCAGCACATGGACTAGCGGGTTCTACGAGCAGTACTTC
cdr3_aa: CASTWTSGFYEQYF

j_call: TRBJ2-3
clone_size: .
d_call: TRBD2
cdr3_length: 14
v_call: TRBV29-1
cdr3_nt: TGCAGCGTCGCGGGACTAGCGATCACAGATACGCAGTATTTT
cdr3_aa: CSVAGLAITDTQYF

j_call: TRBJ2-3
clone_size: few
d_call: .
cdr3_length: 15
v_call: TRBV2
cdr3_nt: TGTGCCAGCAGCGAGGAGTGGGGGGGCACAGATACGCAGTATTTT
cdr3_aa: CASSEEWGGTDTQYF

j_call: TRBJ1-5
clone_size: .
d_call: .
cdr3_length: 14
v_call: TRBV28
cdr3_nt: TGTGCCAGCAGGCTATTGGGGGGTAATCAGCCCCAGCATTTT
cdr3_aa: CASRLLGGNQPQHF

j_call: TRBJ2-5
clone_size: .
d_call: TRBD1
cdr3_length: 15
v_call: TRBV6-5
cdr3_nt: TGTGCCAGCAGTTACACGAACAGGGGCGGAGCGACCCAGCACTTC
cdr3_aa: CASSYTNRGGATQHF

j_call: TRBJ1-6
clone_size: .
d_call: .
cdr3_length: 14
v_call: TRBV28
cdr3_nt: TGTGCCAGCAGTTTCTGGGCAGTTAATTCACCCCTCCACTTT
cdr3_aa: CASSFWAVNSPLHF

j_call: TRBJ2-3
clone_size: many
d_call: .
cdr3_length: 11
v_call: TRBV2
cdr3_nt: TGTGCCAGCAGGAAACCTATGGCGCAGTATTTT
cdr3_aa: CASRKPMAQYF

j_call: TRBJ1-5
clone_size: .
d_call: .
cdr3_length: 15
v_call: TRBV27
cdr3_nt: TGTGCCAGCAGTTTAGGGCAGGGTGCAAATCAGCCCCAGCATTTT
cdr3_aa: CASSLGQGANQPQHF

j_call: TRBJ1-4
clone_size: many
d_call: .
cdr3_length: 14
v_call: TRBV6-2/TRBV6-3
cdr3_nt: TGTGCCAGCACCGACAGCTTGGATTTCGAAAAACTGTTTTTT
cdr3_aa: CASTDSLDFEKLFF

j_call: TRBJ2-4
clone_size: many
d_call: TRBD2
cdr3_length: 16
v_call: TRBV28
cdr3_nt: TGTGCCAGCAGTTTAATAGCGGGAGGCTTTTTGCACATTCAGTACTTC
cdr3_aa: CASSLIAGGFLHIQYF

j_call: TRBJ1-4
clone_size: .
d_call: .
cdr3_length: 15
v_call: TRBV11-2
cdr3_nt: TGTGCCAGCAGTTCTGAGCCCCTGAACGGTGAAAAACTGTTTTTT
cdr3_aa: CASSSEPLNGEKLFF

j_call: TRBJ2-1
clone_size: few
d_call: TRBD2
cdr3_length: 16
v_call: TRBV6-6
cdr3_nt: TGTGCCAGCAGTCCGATACTAGCGGGAGGCTACAATGAGCAGTTCTTC
cdr3_aa: CASSPILAGGYNEQFF

j_call: TRBJ2-3
clone_size: many
d_call: .
cdr3_length: 15
v_call: TRBV6-5
cdr3_nt: TGTGCCAGCAGCCTCGTTGGACTGTTACGAGATACGCAGTATTTT
cdr3_aa: CASSLVGLLRDTQYF

j_call: TRBJ2-3
clone_size: .
d_call: TRBD2
cdr3_length: 19
v_call: TRBV2
cdr3_nt: TGTGCCAGCAGGGGACTTCTCTTTCTAGCGGGAGGGTTTGCAGATACGCAGTATTTT
cdr3_aa: CASRGLLFLAGGFADTQYF

j_call: TRBJ1-5
clone_size: .
d_call: TRBD1
cdr3_length: 15
v_call: TRBV4-3
cdr3_nt: TGCGCCAGCAGCCAGACAGGGGGCTCGCATCAGCCCCAGCAATTT
cdr3_aa: CASSQTGGSHQPQQF

j_call: TRBJ2-3
clone_size: once
d_call: TRBD2
cdr3_length: 17
v_call: TRBV28
cdr3_nt: TGTGCCAGCAGTCCCCGCCGTCTAGCGGGAGGGACAGATACGCTGTATTTT
cdr3_aa: CASSPRRLAGGTDTLYF

j_call: TRBJ2-1
clone_size: few
d_call: TRBD1
cdr3_length: 15
v_call: TRBV29-1
cdr3_nt: TGCAGCGTTGAGCGACAGGACAGGCGCTTCAATGAGCAGTTCTTC
cdr3_aa: CSVERQDRRFNEQFF

j_call: TRBJ2-1
clone_size: few
d_call: .
cdr3_length: 12
v_call: TRBV12-3/TRBV12-4
cdr3_nt: TGTGCCAGCAGTTTAATTGAGGGGCGTCGGTTCTTC
cdr3_aa: CASSLIEGRRFF

j_call: TRBJ1-5
clone_size: .
d_call: .
cdr3_length: 13
v_call: TRBV28
cdr3_nt: TGTGCCAGCAGTTTATTACAGGGAACGCCCCAGCATTTT
cdr3_aa: CASSLLQGTPQHF

j_call: TRBJ1-1
clone_size: few
d_call: TRBD1
cdr3_length: 12
v_call: TRBV27
cdr3_nt: TGTGCCAGCATGGAGACAGGGGGCCAAGCTTTCTTT
cdr3_aa: CASMETGGQAFF

j_call: TRBJ2-3
clone_size: .
d_call: TRBD1
cdr3_length: 15
v_call: TRBV3-1
cdr3_nt: TGTGCCAGCAGCCAAGATGGGACAGCCACAGATACGCAGTATTTT
cdr3_aa: CASSQDGTATDTQYF

j_call: TRBJ2-1
clone_size: .
d_call: TRBD2
cdr3_length: 15
v_call: TRBV4-2
cdr3_nt: TGTGCCAGCAGCCAAGATCCCGGGGGAGGGAATGAGCAGTTCTTC
cdr3_aa: CASSQDPGGGNEQFF

j_call: TRBJ2-1
clone_size: few
d_call: TRBD2
cdr3_length: 14
v_call: TRBV14
cdr3_nt: TGTGCCAGCAGCCAGGCGGGAGGGCCTATTGAGCAGTTCTTC
cdr3_aa: CASSQAGGPIEQFF

j_call: TRBJ2-5
clone_size: .
d_call: .
cdr3_length: 18
v_call: TRBV28
cdr3_nt: TGTGCCAGCAGTGCTAGGGGACCCAGTCAGGGAATCCAAGAGACCCAGTACTTC
cdr3_aa: CASSARGPSQGIQETQYF

j_call: TRBJ2-5
clone_size: few
d_call: .
cdr3_length: 12
v_call: TRBV6-2/TRBV6-3
cdr3_nt: TGTGCCAGCACGAGGGGCCAAGAGACCCAGTACTTC
cdr3_aa: CASTRGQETQYF

j_call: TRBJ2-2
clone_size: few
d_call: .
cdr3_length: 14
v_call: TRBV20-1
cdr3_nt: TGCAGTGCCCTCCCGGCTCAGAGCACCGGGGAGCTGTTTTTT
cdr3_aa: CSALPAQSTGELFF

j_call: TRBJ2-7
clone_size: .
d_call: .
cdr3_length: 14
v_call: TRBV28
cdr3_nt: TGTGCCAGCATATCCGGACGGGGGGCGTACGAGCAGTACTTC
cdr3_aa: CASISGRGAYEQYF

j_call: TRBJ2-6
clone_size: few
d_call: .
cdr3_length: 21
v_call: TRBV23-1
cdr3_nt: TGCGCCAGCAGTCAATCTCCCGAGTGCCCTCGACCTATAGACGCGGCCAACGTCCTGACTTTC
cdr3_aa: CASSQSPECPRPIDAANVLTF

j_call: TRBJ1-5
clone_size: few
d_call: TRBD1
cdr3_length: 16
v_call: TRBV28
cdr3_nt: TGTGCCAGCAGGGAACCCTGGACAGGGGGGCCCCAGCCCCAGCATTTT
cdr3_aa: CASREPWTGGPQPQHF